The 24 T cell receptor beta chains reported below all come from one sample, sequenced in a study of T cell clonotyping in hematopoietic cell transplantation (dated by TCRdb to the early 2020s). The library was made by the immunoSEQ multiplex PCR assay. TCRdb re-hosts the immuneACCESS table, in-frame sequences only. Its copies lack some clones; in the studies checked, an unresolved V gene accounts for under half of them, and the cause for the rest is not known. The sample table contains some 13,000 clones; only one count was recorded for roughly 83% of them. Of the sample, approximately 15% is held by the ten largest clones. This sample's time point label indicates: recipient sample about 28 days before transplant, after cytoreduction. Sequencing was performed on peripheral blood mononuclear cells, taken before stem cell transplant. The receptors come from a man aged 55 to 70 with acute myeloid leukemia. Some clones in this sample may be carry-over from other donors' samples.

The V and J genes are TRBV25-1 and TRBJ1-6; possibly TRBD1 for D (6 bases). CDR1 is MGHDK and CDR2 is SYGVNS in the germline V gene. V dropped 3 bases and J dropped 4 bases, with 10 bases sitting between them. This CDR3 region has 15 residues. DNA for the CDR3: TGTGCCAGCAGTGATGGAGGGGGGTATAATTCACCCCTCCACTTT. Translating it yields CASSDGGGYNSPLHF.

In DNA form, the CDR3 reads TGTGCCATCAGTGAGTCCCTTCCGCCAAACACCGGGGAGCTGTTTTTT. This gives the protein CAISESLPPNTGELFF. This sequence joins TRBV10-3 and TRBJ2-2; D is unclear. The germline V gene encodes CDR1 ENHRY and CDR2 SYGVKD. V lost 0 bases, J lost 2 bases, and 10 bases lay in between. The CDR3 is 16 amino acids.

V and J are TRBV4-1 and TRBJ2-5; no clear D. Germline CDR1 MGHRA, CDR2 YSYEKL. CDR3 length: 15 amino acids. V lost 2 bases to trimming and J lost 1 base, with 11 bases between them. The CDR3 loop is CASSQRQDFQETQYF. The CDR3 nucleotides read TGCGCCAGCAGCCAAAGGCAGGATTTCCAAGAGACCCAGTACTTC.

This rearrangement joins TRBV6-1 to TRBJ2-7, with D unclear. V was cut by 4 bases and J by 4 bases, with 17 bases left in between. The V gene's germline CDR1 is MNHNS and CDR2 SASEGT. The CDR3 consists of 15 residues. In DNA form, the CDR3 reads TGTGCCAGCAGTGTCCAACCCCATGGGGAATACGAGCAGTACTTC. It encodes CASSVQPHGEYEQYF.

The chain links TRBV7-3 to TRBJ2-7, with D tentatively TRBD2 (6 bases). The V end was cut by 1 base, the J end by 6 bases, with 13 bases between. This CDR3 region has 14 residues. Germline CDR1 and CDR2: SGHTA and FQGTGA. This CDR3 is CASSLNGQGGEQYF. The CDR3 DNA sequence: TGTGCCAGCAGCTTAAATGGGCAGGGAGGCGAGCAGTACTTC. The full variable domain, with the rest looked up from reference TRBV7-3 and TRBJ2-7, is GAGVSQTPSNKVTEKGKYVELRCDPISGHTALYWYRQSLGQGPEFLIYFQGTGAADDSGLPNDRFFAVRPEGSVSTLKIQRTERGDSAVYLCASSLNGQGGEQYFGPGTRLTVT.

The chain is built from TRBV28 and TRBJ2-7; D gene ambiguous. This CDR3 is built from 13 residues. Trimming left V 7 bases short and J 3 bases short, with 13 bases between. Germline V gene sequence: CDR1 MDHEN, CDR2 SYDVKM. The chain's CDR3 is CASTGANSYEQYF. Here the CDR3 DNA reads TGTGCCAGCACCGGAGCTAACAGCTACGAGCAGTACTTC.

This clone was detected only once. J is TRBJ1-1 and V is TRBV27; tentative D call: TRBD1 (6 bases). From germline, CDR1 is MNHEY and CDR2 SMNVEV (reference sequence). The V end lost 2 bases, the J end lost 11 bases, and 15 bases lay between the germline ends. The CDR3 extends over 13 amino acids. In DNA, the CDR3 is TGTGCCAGCAGTTTAGCGATGGGGGGGCTGGCTTTCTTT. This codes for CASSLAMGGLAFF.

The rearrangement links TRBV7-2 to TRBJ2-7, with D uncertain. This CDR3 is built from 13 residues. Trimming shortened V by 0 bases and J by 3 bases, and 6 bases separated the two germline ends. Germline V lookup: CDR1 SGHTA, CDR2 FQGNSA. In nucleotides, the CDR3 is TGTGCCAGCAGCTTAGCTAGCATCTACGAGCAGTACTTC. Protein product: CASSLASIYEQYF.

This clone appeared a few times. The rearrangement joins TRBV30 to TRBJ1-1, with TRBD1 matching over 8 bases. Germline CDR1 is GTSNPN and CDR2 is SVGIG (reference sequence). V was pared by 3 bases and J by 9 bases, with 6 bases of the junction left unmatched. CDR3 size: 12 residues. The CDR3 protein is CAWSGQGGKAFF. CDR3 DNA sequence: TGTGCCTGGAGCGGACAGGGAGGGAAAGCTTTCTTT.

V and J are TRBV5-1 and TRBJ2-2, with unresolved D. Trimming took 2 bases from V and 3 from J, leaving 8 bases between them. The CDR3 is made up of 14 amino acids. CDR1 is SGHRS, CDR2 YFSETQ, per germline. As DNA, the CDR3 is TGCGCCAGCAGCTTCGAGCAGTACACCGGGGAGCTGTTTTTT. Protein product: CASSFEQYTGELFF.

The genes are TRBV7-2 and TRBJ2-5, with D maybe TRBD2 (5 bases). The germline V and J ends were trimmed by 5 bases and 2 bases, with 15 bases remaining between them. Per germline, CDR1 SGHTA and CDR2 FQGNSA. The CDR3 totals 15 residues. The CDR3 DNA is TGTGCCAGCAGCAACGAAGGACTGATACAAGAGACCCAGTACTTC. The encoded protein is CASSNEGLIQETQYF.

The rearrangement links TRBV5-1 to TRBJ1-6; D ambiguous. V lost 5 bases to trimming and J lost 8 bases, with 20 bases between them. This CDR3 comprises 16 residues. Germline loops: CDR1 SGHRS, CDR2 YFSETQ. CDR3 protein: CASSNHGSGLDSPLHF. CDR3 DNA: TGCGCCAGCAGTAATCACGGGTCGGGCCTGGATTCACCCCTCCACTTT.

This clone was recorded a few times. The chain has TRBV7-3 and TRBJ2-5, with 11 bases lining up with TRBD1. CDR1 SGHTA and CDR2 FQGTGA come from the germline V gene. The CDR3 loop spans 14 amino acids. With 8 bases clipped from V and 4 bases from J, the junction kept 6 bases outside the gene matches. This chain's CDR3 is CASSRTGGLETQYF. CDR3 nucleotide sequence: TGTGCCAGCTCCCGGACAGGGGGCTTAGAGACCCAGTACTTC.

CDR3 coding DNA: TGTGCCAGCAGCTTGGGGGAGTCAGGAAACACCATATATTTT. It encodes CASSLGESGNTIYF. The V and J genes are TRBV7-2 and TRBJ1-3, with a possible D match to TRBD1 (5 bases). Germline V gene data show CDR1 as SGHTA and CDR2 as FQGNSA. V lost 3 bases to trimming and J lost 4 bases, with 10 bases between them. CDR3 size: 14 residues.

This clone was detected a few times. This chain uses TRBV7-6 with TRBJ1-1, with D uncertain. Trimming cost V 4 bases and J 7 bases, with 10 bases left between them. CDR1 and CDR2 from the germline V gene are SGHVS and FNYEAQ. CDR3 length: 12 residues. The CDR3, as DNA: TGTGCCAGCAGCTCCGGGTGGGATGAAGCTTTCTTT. As protein: CASSSGWDEAFF.

CDR3 amino acids: CASSLGRPGAKNIQYF. CDR3 DNA: TGTGCCAGTAGCCTGGGACGCCCTGGGGCCAAAAACATTCAGTACTTC. The chain has TRBV19 and TRBJ2-4; D may match TRBD1 or TRBD2 (5 bases each). Between the trimmed V and J ends, which lost 6 bases and 1 base, there was a span of 16 bases. From germline, CDR1 is LNHDA and CDR2 SQIVND (reference sequence). The CDR3 sequence is 16 residues long.

The chain links TRBV6-5 to TRBJ2-7; D might be TRBD2 (6 bases). Germline CDR1 and CDR2: MNHEY and SVGAGI. CDR3 length equals 12 residues. V lost 0 bases, J lost 6 bases, and 6 bases lay in between. The CDR3 loop is CASSYSGGEQYF. Here the CDR3 DNA reads TGTGCCAGCAGTTACTCGGGGGGCGAGCAGTACTTC.

The genes are TRBV7-7 and TRBJ2-7, with a tentative D call TRBD1 (5 bases). There are 14 residues in the CDR3. V lost 1 base, J lost 5 bases, and 12 bases lay in between. CDR1 is SSHAT and CDR2 is FNYEAQ in the germline V gene (reference sequence). The chain's CDR3 is CASSLGQGTHEQYF. The DNA of the CDR3 is TGTGCCAGCAGCTTAGGGCAGGGAACCCACGAGCAGTACTTC.

This clone was counted once. This sequence joins TRBV5-1 and TRBJ1-6; 9 nucleotides agree with TRBD1. Germline V gives CDR1 SGHRS, CDR2 YFSETQ. Losses at the gene ends were 3 bases for V and 6 bases for J; bases not matched to a gene: 10. The CDR3 totals 17 residues. The CDR3 DNA is TGCGCCAGCAGCTCCCCCTTGACAGGGGGGGGTAATTCACCCCTCCACTTT. This gives the protein CASSSPLTGGGNSPLHF.

The V gene is TRBV5-4, the J gene TRBJ1-2; D possibly corresponds to TRBD1 (5 bases). The germline CDR1 and CDR2 sequences are SGHNT and YYREEE (reference sequence). The CDR3 is 15 amino acids. The V gene lost 0 bases and the J gene lost 2 bases, with 11 bases spanning the gap. CDR3 bases: TGTGCCAGCAGCTTGGCGGTAGGGACCAACTATGGCTACACCTTC. The encoded protein is CASSLAVGTNYGYTF.

This chain links TRBV30 with TRBJ2-7; 7 bases match TRBD1. The CDR3 runs 15 residues. The V gene end was trimmed by 2 bases and the J gene end by 4 bases; junction bases not matched to a gene: 11. Germline lookup yields CDR1 GTSNPN and CDR2 SVGIG (reference sequence). CDR3 sequence: CAWSNPRDRYYEQYF. The CDR3 bases are TGTGCCTGGAGTAATCCGAGGGACAGATATTACGAGCAGTACTTC. Looking up the rest from reference TRBV30 and TRBJ2-7 gives the full variable domain: SQTIHQWPATLVQPVGSPLSLECTVEGTSNPNLYWYRQAAGRGLQLLFYSVGIGQISSEVPQNLSASRPQDRQFILSSKKLLLSDSGFYLCAWSNPRDRYYEQYFGPGTRLTVT.

The gene calls are TRBV10-2 and TRBJ2-3; 7 positions match TRBD2. In germline, CDR1 is WSHSY, CDR2 SAAADI. CDR3 size: 13 residues. V shed 7 bases, J shed 3 bases, and the junction held 4 bases outside the gene matches. CDR3 residues: CASMAGVTDTQYF. The CDR3 region has the DNA TGCGCCAGCATGGCGGGGGTGACAGATACGCAGTATTTT.

The chain has TRBV5-1 and TRBJ1-2, with a weak D call TRBD1 (5 bases). Germline-derived CDR1 and CDR2 are SGHRS and YFSETQ. The V and J ends lost 2 bases and 3 bases respectively, with 8 bases between them. The CDR3 is 13 residues long. CDR3 sequence (DNA): TGCGCCAGCAGCTTCCCGGGGGACTATGGCTACACCTTC. It specifies CASSFPGDYGYTF.

This sequence joins TRBV6-1 and TRBJ1-2; D gene ambiguous. The CDR3 runs 15 residues. The V end lost 0 bases, the J end lost 2 bases, and 10 bases lay between the germline ends. Per the germline V gene, CDR1 is MNHNS and CDR2 is SASEGT. CDR3 nucleotide sequence: TGTGCCAGCAGTGAAGCCCCCGACATAAACTATGGCTACACCTTC. Translating it yields CASSEAPDINYGYTF.